This T cell receptor beta chain was sequenced in a study of CD8 T cells in ankylosing spondylitis. V gave up 6 bases and J gave up 4 bases, with 18 bases separating them. The CDR3 extends over 15 amino acids. Germline-derived CDR1 and CDR2 are MNHEY and SVGEGT. In regard to this clonotype: Its antigen is still unknown.

Study-level findings and limits: Eight highly homologous variants made up a TCR beta motif, and this motif appeared characteristic of ankylosing spondylitis blood.

TCRdb reprocessed the 5' RACE reads with MiXCR, giving one entry per CDR3 protein. This table holds around 480,000 distinct CDR3 sequences, 17% found once. The sequencing input was blood, either unsorted or a sorted T cell fraction (not recorded which). V gene TRBV6-2 or TRBV6-3 combines with J gene TRBJ1-2, with D possibly matching TRBD1 (6 bases). The TCR comes from a male donor with ankylosing spondylitis. The CDR3 loop reads CASSGGGWDTYGYTF. CDR3 sequence (DNA): TGTGCCAGCAGCGGAGGAGGATGGGACACCTATGGCTACACCTTC.